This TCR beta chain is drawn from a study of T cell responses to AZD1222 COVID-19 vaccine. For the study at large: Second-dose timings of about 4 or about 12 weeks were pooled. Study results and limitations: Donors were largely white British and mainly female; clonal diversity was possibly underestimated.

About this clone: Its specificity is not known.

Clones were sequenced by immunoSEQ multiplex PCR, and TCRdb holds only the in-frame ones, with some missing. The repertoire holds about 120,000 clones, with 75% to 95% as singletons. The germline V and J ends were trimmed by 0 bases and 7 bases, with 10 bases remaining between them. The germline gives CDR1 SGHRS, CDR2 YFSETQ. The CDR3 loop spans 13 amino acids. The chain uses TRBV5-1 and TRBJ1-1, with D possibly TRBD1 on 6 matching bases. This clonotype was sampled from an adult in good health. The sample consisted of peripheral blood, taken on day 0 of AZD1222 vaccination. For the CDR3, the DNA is TGCGCCAGCAGCTTGGGACAGGCCCTTGAAGCTTTCTTT. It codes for CASSLGQALEAFF.